This TCR beta chain derives from a study of blood T cell repertoires in COVID-19. Turning to the study itself: Donors in the United States, Italy and Spain gave samples during acute or convalescent COVID-19. Nucleic acid was either cDNA or gDNA, and it came from T cells, B-cell-depleted T cells, or PBMCs.

Germline values: CDR1 LGHDT, CDR2 YNNKEL (reference sequence). CDR3 length equals 14 residues. V gave up 1 base and J gave up 4 bases, with 11 bases separating them. The protocol was immunoSEQ multiplex PCR, while the TCRdb copy is restricted to in-frame clones and leaves out a portion. Of roughly 700,000 clones in the sample, about 87% are singletons; the top ten hold roughly 0.25%. Sequencing input: peripheral blood. The chain combines TRBV3-1 (or the pseudogene TRBV3-2) with TRBJ2-7; D not certain. This receptor was identified in a young woman with acute or convalescent COVID-19. The CDR3 nucleotides read TGTGCCAGCAGCCAAGGAGGCAGCATTTACGAGCAGTACTTC. Its protein is CASSQGGSIYEQYF.